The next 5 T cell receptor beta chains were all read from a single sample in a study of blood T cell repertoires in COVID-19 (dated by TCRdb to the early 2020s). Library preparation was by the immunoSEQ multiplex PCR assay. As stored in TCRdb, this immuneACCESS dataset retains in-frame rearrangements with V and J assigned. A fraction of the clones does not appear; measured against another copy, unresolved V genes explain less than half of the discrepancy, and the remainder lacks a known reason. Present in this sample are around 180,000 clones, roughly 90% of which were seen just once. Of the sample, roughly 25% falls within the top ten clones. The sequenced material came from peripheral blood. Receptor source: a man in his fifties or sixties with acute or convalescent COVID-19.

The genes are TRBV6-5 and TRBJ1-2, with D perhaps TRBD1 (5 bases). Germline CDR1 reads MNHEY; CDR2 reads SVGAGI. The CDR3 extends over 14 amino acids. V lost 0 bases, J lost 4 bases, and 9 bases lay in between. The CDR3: CASSYSPGRYGYTF. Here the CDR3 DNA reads TGTGCCAGCAGTTACTCGCCAGGGCGCTATGGCTACACCTTC.

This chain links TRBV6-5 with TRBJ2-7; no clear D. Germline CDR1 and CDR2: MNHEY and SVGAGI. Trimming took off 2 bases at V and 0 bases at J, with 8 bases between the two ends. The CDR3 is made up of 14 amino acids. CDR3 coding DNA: TGTGCCAGCAGTTACGTCACAAGCTCCTACGAGCAGTACTTC. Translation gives CASSYVTSSYEQYF.

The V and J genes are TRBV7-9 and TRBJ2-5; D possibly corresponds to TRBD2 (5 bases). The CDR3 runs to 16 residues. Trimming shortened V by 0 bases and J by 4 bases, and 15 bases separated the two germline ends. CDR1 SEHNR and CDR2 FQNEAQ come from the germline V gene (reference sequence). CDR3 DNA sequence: TGTGCCAGCAGCTTAGCCTCGGTCTGGGAGCGAGAGACCCAGTACTTC. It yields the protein CASSLASVWERETQYF.

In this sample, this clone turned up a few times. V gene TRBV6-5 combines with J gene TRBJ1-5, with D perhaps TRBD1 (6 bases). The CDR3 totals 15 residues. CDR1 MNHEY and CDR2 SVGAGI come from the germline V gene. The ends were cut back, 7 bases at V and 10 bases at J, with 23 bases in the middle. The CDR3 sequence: CASTPRGTGWIPQHF. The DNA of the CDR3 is TGTGCCAGCACTCCTAGGGGAACAGGGTGGATTCCCCAGCATTTT.

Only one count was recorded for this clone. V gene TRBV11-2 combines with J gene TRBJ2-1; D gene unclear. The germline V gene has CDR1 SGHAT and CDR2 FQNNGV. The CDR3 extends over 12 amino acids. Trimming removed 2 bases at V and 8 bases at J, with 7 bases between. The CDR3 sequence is CASSLYFDEQFF. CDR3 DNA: TGTGCCAGCAGCTTATATTTCGATGAGCAGTTCTTC.